The TCR beta chain described here comes from a study of identical twins. General study findings and limits: Abundant beta clonotypes from cord blood bore fewer insertions; memory repertoires lacked this pattern.

This CDR3 comprises 14 residues. In regard to this clonotype: What it recognizes is unknown.

TCRdb fed the 5' RACE reads into MiXCR, producing one record per CDR3 protein. The sample holds 700,000 or so distinct CDR3 sequences, less than 25% seen once. This sample was shared with a second study, whose subject was T cells expressing NK-cell markers. That study adds: In several experiments, an anti-gamma-delta TCR antibody restricted sorting to alpha-beta TCR T cells. Of the CD8+ T cells in a handful of donors, about 1.0-7.0% belonged to dominant NKG2C+ clonotypes.

V is TRBV21-1 and J is TRBJ1-1; the listed D gene, TRBD1, was not tested against the DNA. TRBV21-1 is a recognized pseudogene. The TCR comes from a woman aged 18-29 years in good health. The sample taken for sequencing was PBMCs. The CDR3: CASSQGRSTTEAFF. CDR3 DNA sequence: TGTGCCAGCTCCCAGGGGAGGTCAACGACTGAAGCTTTCTTT.